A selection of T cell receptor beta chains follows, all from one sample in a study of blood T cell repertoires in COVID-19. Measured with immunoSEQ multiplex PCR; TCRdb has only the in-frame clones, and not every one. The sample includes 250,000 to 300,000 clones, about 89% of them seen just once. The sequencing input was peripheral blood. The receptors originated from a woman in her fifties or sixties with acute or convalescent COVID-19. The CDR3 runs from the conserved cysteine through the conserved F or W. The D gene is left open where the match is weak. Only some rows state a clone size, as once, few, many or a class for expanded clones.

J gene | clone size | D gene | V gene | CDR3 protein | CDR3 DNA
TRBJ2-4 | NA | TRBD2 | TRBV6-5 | CASSYDGTSQNIQYF | TGTGCCAGCAGTTACGACGGGACTAGCCAAAACATTCAGTACTTC
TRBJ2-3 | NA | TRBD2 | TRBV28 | CASSLLLAGGGDTQYF | TGTGCCAGCAGTTTATTATTGGCGGGAGGGGGAGATACGCAGTATTTT
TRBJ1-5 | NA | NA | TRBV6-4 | CASSEPDSPYSNQPQHF | TGTGCCAGCAGTGAGCCGGACAGTCCTTATAGCAATCAGCCCCAGCATTTT
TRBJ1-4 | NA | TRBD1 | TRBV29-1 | CSVAGTADEKLFF | TGCAGCGTGGCCGGGACAGCGGATGAAAAACTGTTTTTT
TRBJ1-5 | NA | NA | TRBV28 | CASRSGLSNQPQHF | TGTGCCAGCAGATCTGGACTGAGCAATCAGCCCCAGCATTTT
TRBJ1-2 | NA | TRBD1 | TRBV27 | CASNSRQGDPSGYTF | TGTGCCAGCAATTCACGACAGGGGGATCCGTCCGGCTACACCTTC
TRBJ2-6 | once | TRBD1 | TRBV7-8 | CASSLDPPGQAWNSGANVLTF | TGTGCCAGCAGCTTAGATCCCCCTGGACAGGCATGGAACTCTGGGGCCAACGTCCTGACTTTC
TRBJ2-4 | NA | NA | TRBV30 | CAWSVGGLVYTKNIQYF | TGTGCCTGGAGTGTCGGGGGGCTTGTTTACACCAAAAACATTCAGTACTTC
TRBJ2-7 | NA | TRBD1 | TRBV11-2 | CASSYGTVSYEQYF | TGTGCCAGCAGCTATGGGACAGTCTCCTACGAGCAGTACTTC
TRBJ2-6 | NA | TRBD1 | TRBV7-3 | CASSARDSLKSSGANVLTF | TGTGCCAGCAGCGCCCGGGACAGCCTTAAGAGCTCTGGGGCCAACGTCCTGACTTTC
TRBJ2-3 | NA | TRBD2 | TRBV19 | CASSILAGKSTDTQYF | TGTGCCAGTAGTATACTAGCGGGAAAAAGCACAGATACGCAGTATTTT
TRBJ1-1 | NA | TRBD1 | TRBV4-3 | CASSQDIGRGQVEAFF | TGCGCCAGCAGCCAAGATATAGGGCGAGGACAGGTTGAAGCTTTCTTT
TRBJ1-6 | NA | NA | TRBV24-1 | CATSDLDRGLDNSPLHF | TGTGCCACCAGTGATTTGGATCGGGGTTTGGATAATTCACCCCTCCACTTT
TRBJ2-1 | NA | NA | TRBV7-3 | CASSLKGPANEQFF | TGTGCCAGCAGCTTAAAGGGGCCGGCCAATGAGCAGTTCTTC
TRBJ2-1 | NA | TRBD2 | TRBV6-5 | CASSYSSASGREQFF | TGTGCCAGCAGTTACTCGAGCGCTAGCGGGAGGGAGCAGTTCTTC
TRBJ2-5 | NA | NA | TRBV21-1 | CASSPNRQRATETQYF | TGTGCCAGCAGCCCCAATAGGCAGCGGGCGACGGAGACCCAGTACTTC
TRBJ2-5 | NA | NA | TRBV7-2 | CASSQDYTSQETQYF | TGTGCCAGCAGCCAGGACTATACTTCTCAAGAGACCCAGTACTTC
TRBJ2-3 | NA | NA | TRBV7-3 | CASSADPDYRSADTQYF | TGTGCCAGCAGCGCAGACCCGGACTACCGTTCGGCAGATACGCAGTATTTT
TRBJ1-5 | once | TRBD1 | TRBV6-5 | CASSSDRGNQPQHF | TGTGCCAGCAGTTCAGACAGGGGGAATCAGCCCCAGCATTTT
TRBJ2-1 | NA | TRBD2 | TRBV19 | CASNPTSGGHSYNEQFF | TGTGCCAGTAACCCGACTAGCGGAGGGCATTCTTACAATGAGCAGTTCTTC
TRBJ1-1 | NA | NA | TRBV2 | CASSGGDTEAFF | TGTGCCAGCAGTGGGGGGGACACTGAAGCTTTCTTT
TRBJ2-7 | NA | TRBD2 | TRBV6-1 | CASSESRLAGIYEQYF | TGTGCCAGCAGTGAAAGTAGGCTAGCGGGAATCTACGAGCAGTACTTC
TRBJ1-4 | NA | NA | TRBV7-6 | CASSSGQSTNEKLFF | TGTGCCAGCAGCTCCGGACAGTCAACTAATGAAAAACTGTTTTTT
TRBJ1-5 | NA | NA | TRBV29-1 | CSVQGGEGQPQHF | TGCAGCGTCCAGGGTGGGGAGGGGCAGCCCCAGCATTTT
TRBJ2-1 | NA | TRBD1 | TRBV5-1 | CASSSTGPSYNEQFF | TGCGCCAGCAGCTCGACAGGGCCATCCTACAATGAACAGTTCTTC
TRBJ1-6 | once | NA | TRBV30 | CAWGRGSSYNSPLHF | TGTGCCTGGGGGAGGGGGAGCTCCTATAATTCACCCCTCCACTTT
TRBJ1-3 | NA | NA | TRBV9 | CASSVALGGYGNTIYF | TGTGCCAGCAGCGTAGCTTTGGGGGGTTACGGAAACACCATATATTTT
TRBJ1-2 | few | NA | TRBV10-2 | CASNRDGYGYTF | TGCGCCAGCAACAGGGATGGCTATGGCTACACCTTC
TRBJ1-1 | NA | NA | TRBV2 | CASSEIDEAFF | TGTGCCAGCAGCGAAATAGATGAAGCTTTCTTT
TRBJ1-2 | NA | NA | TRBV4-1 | CASSQELRVPIYGYTF | TGCGCCAGCAGCCAAGAATTACGGGTCCCTATCTATGGCTACACCTTC
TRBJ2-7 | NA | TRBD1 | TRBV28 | CASSEFHRDRLSYEQYF | TGTGCCAGCAGCGAGTTCCACCGGGACAGGTTGTCCTACGAGCAGTACTTC
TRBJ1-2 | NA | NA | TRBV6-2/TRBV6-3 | CASSYLQGIPNYGYTF | TGTGCCAGCAGTTACCTACAGGGAATTCCTAACTATGGCTACACCTTC
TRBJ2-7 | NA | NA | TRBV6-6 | CASSKYGAYEQYF | TGTGCCAGCAGTAAGTACGGAGCCTACGAGCAGTACTTC
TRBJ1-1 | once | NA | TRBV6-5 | CASRITVNTEAFF | TGTGCCAGCAGGATTACGGTGAACACTGAAGCTTTCTTT
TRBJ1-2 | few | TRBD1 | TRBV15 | CATSTSRQGRNYGYTF | TGTGCCACCAGCACAAGCCGACAGGGGCGAAACTATGGCTACACCTTC